Listed below are T cell receptor beta chains from one sample, sequenced in a study of T-cell memory formation after mild COVID-19. Each CDR3 protein is one row after TCRdb ran MiXCR on the 5' RACE reads. The table records over 500,000 distinct CDR3 sequences, approximately 15% of them present only once. The sample comprised PBMCs or a T cell subset sorted from them (not recorded which). These receptors originate from an adult woman who had mild COVID-19 (a few samples of this study predate the infection). Cell type and time point are not known. CDR3s include the opening cysteine and the closing phenylalanine or tryptophan. A D gene is named only where the DNA matches it firmly. Not all rows give a size; the values are once, few, many and, for expanded clones, a class.

size,V,J,D,DNA,CDR3
-,TRBV6-5,TRBJ1-3,TRBD1,TGTGCCAGCAGCAAACAGGGGGGAACTGGAAACACCATATATTTT,CASSKQGGTGNTIYF
many,TRBV18,TRBJ2-3,TRBD1,TGTGCCAGCTCACCACGGGTGATAGAGGGGGCCGCAGATACGCAGTATTTT,CASSPRVIEGAADTQYF
few,TRBV5-1,TRBJ2-7,TRBD1,TGCGCCAGCAGCTTCGGGGGACAGGGGGCCTACGAGCAGTACTTC,CASSFGGQGAYEQYF
-,TRBV5-1,TRBJ2-1,-,TGCGCCAGCAGCTTGGACCCCTGGACGGGGAGCTCCTACAATGAGCAGTTCTTC,CASSLDPWTGSSYNEQFF
-,TRBV4-1,TRBJ1-1,TRBD1,TGCGCCAGCAGCCAAGGCAGGGGGATGGACACTGAAGCTTTCTTT,CASSQGRGMDTEAFF
-,TRBV9,TRBJ2-1,-,TGTGCCAGCAGCGTAGTCGAGAATGAGCAGTTCTTC,CASSVVENEQFF
once,TRBV24-1,TRBJ2-4,TRBD2,TGTGCCACCAGTGATCCTGGACTAGCGAACATTCAGTACTTC,CATSDPGLANIQYF
many,TRBV7-3,TRBJ1-2,-,TGTGCCAGCAGCCCAAGGGAGGGTTCCTATGGCTACACCTTC,CASSPREGSYGYTF
-,TRBV24-1,TRBJ2-2,TRBD1,TGTGCCACCAATCCGGGACAGGGGGCCGGGGAGCTGTTTTTT,CATNPGQGAGELFF
-,TRBV5-1,TRBJ2-1,TRBD1,TGCGCCAGCAGCACAGACAGGGTCGGGCAGTTCTTC,CASSTDRVGQFF
few,TRBV7-9,TRBJ1-2,TRBD1,TGTGCCAGCCCGTCTTCAGGGGGCCGATGGGATGGCTACACCTTC,CASPSSGGRWDGYTF
once,TRBV7-2,TRBJ1-5,-,TGTGCCAGCACCCTAGATGCTAGTCAGCCCCAGCATTTT,CASTLDASQPQHF
few,TRBV10-3,TRBJ1-4,TRBD1,TGTGCCATCAGTGAGACGGGACAGGGGGCGACTAATGAAAAACTGTTTTTT,CAISETGQGATNEKLFF
-,TRBV6-1,TRBJ2-1,-,TGTGCCAGCGCCGGGACGCGGAATGAGCAGTTCTTC,CASAGTRNEQFF
many,TRBV18,TRBJ1-1,-,TGTGCCAGCTCCCCTATGGACGGGAACACTGAAGCTTTCTTT,CASSPMDGNTEAFF
few,TRBV29-1,TRBJ1-4,TRBD1,TGCAGCGTTGAAGATGGATTCCGGGACAGGGACGAAAAACTGTTTTTT,CSVEDGFRDRDEKLFF
few,TRBV3-1,TRBJ2-4,-,TGTGCCAGCAGCCTTGACAGCGATCTAGCCAAAAACATTCAGTACTTC,CASSLDSDLAKNIQYF
few,TRBV2,TRBJ1-2,TRBD1,TGTGCCAGCAGTGAAGCAGTGGGACAGAGCCTTAACTATGGCTACACCTTC,CASSEAVGQSLNYGYTF
-,TRBV2,TRBJ2-5,-,TGTGCCAGCAGTGAGAGGACCCAGTACTTC,CASSERTQYF
-,TRBV29-1,TRBJ1-1,-,TGCAGCGTACTTAGGGGAGGGACTGAAGCTTTCTTT,CSVLRGGTEAFF
-,TRBV7-9,TRBJ2-3,-,TGTGCCAGCAGTAGAGCTCTAGATACGCAGTATTTT,CASSRALDTQYF
-,TRBV6-1,TRBJ1-1,TRBD1,TGTGCCAGCAGTGAAAGATCGGGACAGCGGGTGAACACTGAAGCTTTCTTT,CASSERSGQRVNTEAFF
-,TRBV5-4,TRBJ1-1,-,TGTGCCAGCAGCTTGGGGGGCTGGGGTGCGACTGAAGCTTTCTTT,CASSLGGWGATEAFF
few,TRBV15,TRBJ2-3,TRBD1,TGTGCCACCAGCAGAGATCTGGGACAGGGAGGAGATACGCAGTATTTT,CATSRDLGQGGDTQYF
few,TRBV20-1,TRBJ2-3,-,TGCAGTGCTAGACGCGTGTCCCTGGGGCCAGATACGCAGTATTTT,CSARRVSLGPDTQYF
-,TRBV5-6,TRBJ1-1,TRBD1,TGTGCCAGCAGCCCCGGGGCGGGACAGGGCTACACTGAAGCTTTCTTT,CASSPGAGQGYTEAFF
few,TRBV5-4,TRBJ1-6,-,TGTGCCAGCAGCTTGGATCCCTCCAGTAGCTCCTATAATTCACCCCTCCACTTT,CASSLDPSSSSYNSPLHF
-,TRBV27,TRBJ2-3,-,TGTGCCAGCAGTGCCTGGATGGGTGCAGATACGCAGTATTTT,CASSAWMGADTQYF
-,TRBV21-1,TRBJ2-2,-,TGTGCCAGCAGCAAAGGCGTGGCGGGGGGGCCACTGTTTTTT,CASSKGVAGGPLFF
-,TRBV29-1,TRBJ2-7,-,TGCAGCGTTGAAGGGTCCTACGAGCAGTACTTC,CSVEGSYEQYF
-,TRBV29-1,TRBJ1-5,-,TGCAGCGTGGCAGGCTCCAATCAGCCCCAGCATTTT,CSVAGSNQPQHF
-,TRBV25-1,TRBJ2-2,-,TGTGCCAGCAGGAAATCAACCGGGGAGCTGTTTTTT,CASRKSTGELFF
-,TRBV5-1,TRBJ1-2,-,TGCGCCAGCAGCGCGGAATATGGCTACACCTTC,CASSAEYGYTF
-,TRBV5-6,TRBJ2-5,TRBD2,TGTGCCAGCAGCTTTTTAGCGGGAGGGGTGGGTCAAGAGACCCAGTACTTC,CASSFLAGGVGQETQYF
-,TRBV19,TRBJ2-2,TRBD1,TGTGCCAGTAGCACCCCGGGACAGAGACTCACCGGGGAGCTGTTTTTT,CASSTPGQRLTGELFF
-,TRBV6-2/TRBV6-3,TRBJ1-1,-,TGTGCCAGCAGTGAAAACAGGGAAACTGAAGCTTTCTTT,CASSENRETEAFF
-,TRBV11-2,TRBJ1-1,TRBD1,TGTGCCAGCAGCTTAGGTTGGGACAGCTTAGTGGGCACTGAAGCTTTCTTT,CASSLGWDSLVGTEAFF
-,TRBV20-1,TRBJ2-7,-,TGCAGTGCTAGAGGTTCGGGTTCCTACGAGCAGTACTTC,CSARGSGSYEQYF
few,TRBV12-3/TRBV12-4,TRBJ1-2,-,TGTGCCAGCAGTTTAGTACGGGGCTCGGGCTACACCTTC,CASSLVRGSGYTF
-,TRBV6-2/TRBV6-3,TRBJ2-1,TRBD2,TGTGCCAGCAGCTCCCCAAGCGGGGGCCGGGATGAGCAGTTCTTC,CASSSPSGGRDEQFF
-,TRBV5-1,TRBJ2-2,-,TGCGCCAGCAGCTTGCAACGGGGGCGGAACACCGGGGAGCTGTTTTTT,CASSLQRGRNTGELFF
-,TRBV19,TRBJ2-5,TRBD2,TGTGCCAGTAGTACGGCGGGGGGACAAGAGACCCAGTACTTC,CASSTAGGQETQYF
-,TRBV6-6,TRBJ2-7,TRBD2,TGTGCCAGCAGTTACGGGACTAGCGGGGGAAATACCTACGAGCAGTACTTC,CASSYGTSGGNTYEQYF